These T cell receptor beta chains were read from a single sample in a study of T-cell reconstitution after alpha-beta-depleted transplantation in children. TCRdb reprocessed the PCR reads with MiXCR, giving one entry per CDR3 protein. The sample yields 780,000 or so distinct CDR3 sequences, approximately 15% seen once. This sample comprised PBMCs, mostly from graft donor cells, obtained 360 days after TCRalphabeta/CD19-depleted stem cell transplant. These receptors originate from a male patient aged 10 to 17 who had a stem cell transplant for acute lymphoblastic leukemia, so the T cells may come from the graft donor. CDR3s include the opening cysteine and the closing phenylalanine or tryptophan. D genes are given only for firm matches. Clone size is stated in some rows and not others, as once, few, many or a class when expanded.

j_call cdr3_length clone_size d_call v_call cdr3_aa cdr3_nt
TRBJ2-7 10 . . TRBV12-3/TRBV12-4 CASRGDEQYF TGTGCCAGCAGGGGGGACGAGCAGTACTTC
TRBJ2-7 15 . TRBD1 TRBV19 CASSVGQGIDYEQYF TGTGCCAGTAGTGTTGGACAGGGTATTGACTACGAGCAGTACTTC
TRBJ2-3 17 few . TRBV10-1 CASSESEADRSTDTQYF TGCGCCAGCAGTGAGTCGGAAGCTGATAGGAGCACAGATACGCAGTATTTT
TRBJ2-1 17 once . TRBV7-9 CASSRNLQGRLRNEQFF TGTGCCAGCAGCCGCAATCTCCAGGGAAGGTTGCGCAATGAGCAGTTCTTC
TRBJ2-7 15 once . TRBV27 CASSSTNRVSYEQYF TGTGCCAGCAGCTCGACCAACAGGGTCTCCTACGAGCAGTACTTC
TRBJ2-7 15 . TRBD1 TRBV28 CASSSSGTGTYEQYF TGTGCCAGCAGTTCCTCCGGGACAGGGACCTACGAGCAGTACTTC
TRBJ1-1 16 . . TRBV27 CASSWVWEGPNTEAFF TGTGCCAGCAGTTGGGTCTGGGAAGGCCCGAACACTGAAGCTTTCTTT
TRBJ2-2 15 . . TRBV30 CAWSPSWFSAGELFF TGTGCCTGGAGTCCCTCGTGGTTTAGCGCTGGGGAGCTGTTTTTT
TRBJ2-2 16 . . TRBV18 CASSHLASQGPGELFF TGTGCCAGCTCACATCTAGCGAGCCAGGGGCCCGGGGAGCTGTTTTTT
TRBJ2-7 16 few . TRBV12-3/TRBV12-4 CASSLFQGQGTYEQYF TGTGCCAGCAGTTTATTTCAGGGTCAGGGTACCTACGAGCAGTACTTC
TRBJ2-5 15 . TRBD1 TRBV5-1 CASSLLTGGQETQYF TGCGCCAGCAGCTTATTGACAGGGGGGCAAGAGACCCAGTACTTC
TRBJ1-5 14 many TRBD1 TRBV5-1 CASSLRTGDQPQHF TGCGCCAGCAGCTTGAGGACAGGTGATCAGCCCCAGCATTTT
TRBJ1-2 13 . TRBD1 TRBV7-2 CASSPPGGYGYTF TGTGCCAGCAGCCCACCAGGGGGCTATGGCTACACCTTC
TRBJ2-2 13 few . TRBV2 CASSEEVTGELFF TGTGCCAGCAGTGAAGAGGTCACCGGGGAGCTGTTTTTT
TRBJ2-1 17 many TRBD2 TRBV5-1 CASSFSSTSASYNEQFF TGCGCCAGCAGCTTCTCGTCGACTAGCGCGTCCTACAATGAGCAGTTCTTC
TRBJ2-2 11 . . TRBV9 CATRRAGELCF TGTGCCACACGCAGGGCCGGGGAGCTGTGTTTT
TRBJ2-7 13 . . TRBV2 CASSGGHNYEQYF TGTGCCAGCAGTGGGGGACACAACTACGAGCAGTACTTC
TRBJ2-1 13 . TRBD2 TRBV29-1 CSVFLADYNEQFF TGCAGCGTTTTCCTAGCGGATTACAATGAGCAGTTCTTC
TRBJ2-5 13 . TRBD1 TRBV29-1 CSGLQGSEETQYF TGCAGCGGTCTACAGGGGTCGGAGGAGACCCAGTACTTC
TRBJ2-1 18 few . TRBV6-5 CASSSLIGAGTSYNEQFF TGTGCCAGCAGTTCCCTTATCGGCGCCGGGACATCCTACAATGAGCAGTTCTTC
TRBJ2-7 13 few . TRBV27 CASSLVSIGEQYF TGTGCCAGCAGTTTAGTCTCCATAGGGGAGCAGTACTTC
TRBJ2-3 17 few TRBD2 TRBV4-1 CASSQVVAGVLTDTQYF TGCGCCAGCAGCCAAGTTGTAGCGGGAGTGCTCACAGATACGCAGTATTTT
TRBJ2-3 17 . TRBD2 TRBV4-2 CASSRRPGLAGTDTQYF TGTGCCAGCAGCCGGAGGCCCGGACTAGCAGGCACAGATACGCAGTATTTT
TRBJ2-1 17 few TRBD2 TRBV6-5 CASSSYGTLAGIHEQFF TGTGCCAGCAGTTCATACGGGACTTTAGCGGGAATACATGAGCAGTTCTTC
TRBJ2-5 15 . TRBD2 TRBV13 CASSVFSGRGETQYF TGTGCCAGCAGCGTGTTTAGCGGGAGAGGTGAGACCCAGTACTTC
TRBJ2-1 13 many . TRBV13 CASRGGAGNEQFF TGTGCCAGCAGGGGGGGGGCGGGAAATGAGCAGTTCTTC
TRBJ2-7 15 . TRBD1 TRBV11-2 CASSNTTGAYEEQYF TGTGCCAGCAGCAACACGACAGGGGCTTACGAAGAGCAGTACTTC
TRBJ2-1 16 few . TRBV7-3 CASSLRGAVAYNEQFF TGTGCCAGCAGCTTAAGAGGAGCGGTCGCTTACAATGAGCAGTTCTTC
TRBJ2-1 16 . . TRBV2 CASRKQGPSSYNEQFF TGTGCCAGCAGAAAACAGGGTCCCAGCTCCTACAATGAGCAGTTCTTC
TRBJ1-2 16 . TRBD1 TRBV7-9 CASSSPENRGFYGYTF TGTGCCAGCAGCTCTCCCGAAAACAGGGGATTCTATGGCTACACCTTC
TRBJ2-5 16 . . TRBV7-3 CASSLRSRGGTETQYF TGTGCCAGCAGCTTAAGGAGTAGAGGAGGCACGGAGACCCAGTACTTC
TRBJ2-5 14 . . TRBV27 CASSLARARGTQYF TGTGCCAGCAGTTTGGCTAGGGCCAGGGGGACCCAGTACTTC
TRBJ2-1 18 . . TRBV2 CASCPTVGRRSSYNEQFF TGTGCCAGCTGTCCCACGGTAGGGCGCAGGAGCTCCTACAATGAGCAGTTCTTC
TRBJ2-3 15 . TRBD2 TRBV7-3 CASMRRGGSTDTQYF TGTGCCAGCATGAGGAGGGGAGGGAGCACAGATACGCAGTATTTT
TRBJ2-7 18 few TRBD2 TRBV13 CASSLGRPGPWEGYEQYF TGTGCCAGCAGCTTAGGCCGTCCGGGCCCGTGGGAGGGCTACGAGCAGTACTTC
TRBJ1-1 13 . . TRBV6-1 CASRGTRNTEAFF TGTGCCAGCAGGGGGACAAGGAACACTGAAGCTTTCTTT
TRBJ2-1 19 few TRBD2 TRBV10-3 CAISGSIWREREATYEQFF TGTGCCATCAGTGGCTCTATTTGGAGGGAGCGGGAGGCCACCTATGAGCAGTTCTTC
TRBJ2-5 16 . TRBD2 TRBV7-9 CASSPLIGTSPETQYF TGTGCCAGCAGCCCACTTATAGGGACTAGCCCCGAGACCCAGTACTTC
TRBJ2-5 13 few . TRBV12-3/TRBV12-4 CASRLRDTGAQYF TGTGCCAGCAGACTCCGGGACACTGGGGCCCAGTACTTC
TRBJ2-1 14 . TRBD2 TRBV7-9 CASSGSGGSVEQFF TGTGCCAGCAGCGGAAGCGGCGGGAGTGTTGAGCAGTTCTTC
TRBJ2-3 19 . TRBD2 TRBV4-1 CASSQDSPSGRASTDTQYF TGCGCCAGCAGCCAAGATTCCCCTAGCGGGAGGGCTTCGACAGATACGCAGTATTTT
TRBJ2-5 16 . TRBD2 TRBV4-1 CASRTVSGTSPETQYF TGCGCCAGCAGAACGGTGAGCGGGACTAGCCCCGAGACCCAGTACTTC
TRBJ1-3 16 few . TRBV20-1 CSAPLSTGIRGNTIYF TGCAGTGCTCCCTTATCAACAGGGATACGGGGAAACACCATATATTTT
TRBJ2-3 15 . TRBD2 TRBV7-6 CASSGTGGGADTQYF TGTGCCAGCAGCGGTACCGGCGGGGGGGCAGATACGCAGTATTTT
TRBJ2-2 16 many . TRBV7-2 CASSLWYRLNTGELFF TGTGCCAGCAGCTTATGGTACAGACTGAACACCGGGGAGCTGTTTTTT
TRBJ2-7 16 few TRBD2 TRBV5-1 CASSHPSGRGDYEQYF TGCGCCAGCAGCCACCCTAGCGGGAGAGGGGACTACGAGCAGTACTTC
TRBJ2-2 16 . TRBD2 TRBV7-3 CASSRPGLAGGGELFF TGTGCCAGCAGCCGCCCGGGACTAGCGGGAGGCGGGGAGCTGTTTTTT
TRBJ2-1 17 once . TRBV27 CASSFPTFGGVHNEQFF TGTGCCAGCAGTTTCCCTACATTCGGGGGAGTTCACAATGAGCAGTTCTTC
TRBJ2-5 13 few TRBD2 TRBV5-1 CASSSGEWETQYF TGCGCCAGCAGCAGCGGGGAATGGGAGACCCAGTACTTC
TRBJ2-1 12 few . TRBV29-1 CSAMDSLNEQFF TGCAGCGCCATGGACAGTCTCAATGAGCAGTTCTTC
TRBJ2-1 15 . TRBD2 TRBV7-3 CASSQLAGGLAGQFF TGTGCCAGCAGTCAACTAGCGGGAGGGCTGGCGGGGCAGTTCTTC
TRBJ2-2 13 few . TRBV6-1 CASSRLTAGELFF TGTGCCAGCAGTCGCCTGACGGCCGGGGAGCTGTTTTTT
TRBJ2-1 12 few TRBD2 TRBV24-1 CATIGGGSEQFF TGTGCCACCATCGGGGGGGGGTCTGAGCAGTTCTTC